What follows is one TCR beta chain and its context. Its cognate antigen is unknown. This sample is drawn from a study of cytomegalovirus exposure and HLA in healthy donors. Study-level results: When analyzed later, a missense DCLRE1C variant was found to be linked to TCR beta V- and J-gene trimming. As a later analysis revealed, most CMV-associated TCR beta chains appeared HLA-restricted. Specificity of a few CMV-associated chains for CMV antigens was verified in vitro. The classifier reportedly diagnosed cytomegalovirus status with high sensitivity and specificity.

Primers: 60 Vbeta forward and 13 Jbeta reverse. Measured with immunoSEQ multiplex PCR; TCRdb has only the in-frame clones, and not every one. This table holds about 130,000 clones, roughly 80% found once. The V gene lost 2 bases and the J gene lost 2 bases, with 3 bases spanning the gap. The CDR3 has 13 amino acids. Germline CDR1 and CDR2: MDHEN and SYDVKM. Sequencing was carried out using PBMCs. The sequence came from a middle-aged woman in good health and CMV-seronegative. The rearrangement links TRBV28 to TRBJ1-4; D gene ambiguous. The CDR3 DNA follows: TGTGCCAGCAGTTTACGGACTAATGAAAAACTGTTTTTT. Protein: CASSLRTNEKLFF.